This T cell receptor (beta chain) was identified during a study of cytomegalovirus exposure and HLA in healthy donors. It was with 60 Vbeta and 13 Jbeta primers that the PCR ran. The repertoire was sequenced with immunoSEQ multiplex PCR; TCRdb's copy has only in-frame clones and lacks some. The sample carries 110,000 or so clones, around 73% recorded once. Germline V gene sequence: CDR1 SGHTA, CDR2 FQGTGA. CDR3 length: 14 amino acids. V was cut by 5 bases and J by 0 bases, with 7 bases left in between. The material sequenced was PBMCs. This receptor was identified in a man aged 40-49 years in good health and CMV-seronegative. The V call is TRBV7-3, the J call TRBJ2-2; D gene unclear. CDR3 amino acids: CASSTTSNTGELFF. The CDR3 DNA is TGTGCCAGCAGCACAACATCGAACACCGGGGAGCTGTTTTTT.